The clone carrying this T cell receptor beta chain was counted at least ten times. The antigen is undetermined. Diagnoses were made from clinical symptoms, serum measures (thyroxine and TRAb), thyroid ultrasound and orbital computed tomography. These data come from a study of T cells in Graves' hyperthyroidism and ophthalmopathy. About the research overall: Any treatment followed the collection of peripheral blood at initial diagnosis.

RNA transcripts provided the source from which TCR beta CDR3 regions were amplified. The study used the HTBI primer set for a first-round RT-PCR of the TCR CDR3. TCRdb called the multiplex PCR reads again in MiXCR, with one record for every CDR3 protein. The sample consists of some 270,000 distinct CDR3 sequences, about 24% of them appearing once. General study points: Blood held most thyroid clonotypes expanded above 0.001 frequency. Ophthalmopathy was separated from stable hyperthyroidism by a 13 V-J model.

Trimming took 2 bases from V and 2 from J; bases not matched to a gene: 6. CDR3 length: 15 amino acids. Germline CDR1 is DFQATT and CDR2 is SNEGSKA (reference sequence). The gene calls are TRBV20-1 and TRBJ2-7, with 10 bases identical to TRBD1. The sequence came from a woman between 40 and 50 years old with Graves' ophthalmopathy. Sequencing used blood. In nucleotides, the CDR3 is TGCAGTGCTAGAATAGGGACAGGGGCTGCCTACGAGCAGTACTTC. This translates into CSARIGTGAAYEQYF.